This T cell receptor beta chain was found in a study of CD8+ T cells in alopecia areata. The study's findings and limits: Among patients, TCR sharing was less clear than in mice, a difference possibly due in part to HLA diversity in the patient population.

The treatment was: oral pan-JAK inhibitor, 5-10 mg twice daily. CDR3 length equals 14 residues. Germline V gene data show CDR1 as PRHDT and CDR2 as FYEKMQ (reference sequence). With 4 bases removed from V and 2 bases from J, the gap between germline ends came to 12 bases. Extracted RNA was reverse transcribed into cDNA, the sequencing template. Some clones are missing from TCRdb's copy, which holds only in-frame ones; the method was immunoSEQ multiplex PCR. Here the sample spans about 140,000 clones, around 82% being singletons. This clone has just a few counts. Its antigen is not identified. The receptor was isolated from a human donor with alopecia areata. The sample here was CD8+ T cells sorted from blood, taken at week 4, from a patient treated with tofacitinib. The chain carries TRBV13 and TRBJ2-7; a weak D match, TRBD1 (6 bases). For the CDR3, the DNA is TGTGCCAGCAGCTCCACGACAGGAACCTACGAGCAGTACTTC. Translating gives CASSSTTGTYEQYF.